Following are 20 T cell receptor beta chains from one sample sequenced in a study of OX40 agonist ivuxolimab in advanced cancers. The table came from immunoSEQ multiplex PCR; TCRdb's copy has only in-frame clones and leaves some out. Among about 100,000 clones listed, 85% to 95% were seen once. The sequencing used CD4+ or CD8+ T cells sorted from blood, collected in a trial of the OX40 agonist ivuxolimab. These receptors originate from an adult with an advanced solid tumor such as melanoma, head and neck, liver or kidney cancer.

This chain uses TRBV18 with TRBJ2-7; 8 nucleotides match TRBD2. The CDR3 consists of 16 residues. J lost 4 bases, V lost 4 bases, and 12 bases had no gene match. Germline-derived CDR1 and CDR2 are KGHSH and LQKENI. This CDR3 is CASSQRTSRIPYEQYF. CDR3 DNA: TGTGCCAGCTCACAAAGGACTAGCCGAATACCTTACGAGCAGTACTTC.

The rearrangement joins TRBV4-2 to TRBJ2-1; 7 bases agree with TRBD2. The CDR3 is 16 residues long. CDR1 and CDR2 from the germline V gene are LGHNA and YNFKEQ. Trimming at V came to 1 base and at J to 2 bases, leaving 5 bases not matched to a gene. Here the CDR3 reads CASSQALAGPYNEQFF. For the CDR3, the DNA is TGTGCCAGCAGCCAAGCTTTAGCGGGTCCCTACAATGAGCAGTTCTTC.

The chain uses TRBV27 and TRBJ2-5; a possible D gene is TRBD1 (5 bases). The germline gives CDR1 MNHEY, CDR2 SMNVEV (reference sequence). The CDR3 loop spans 13 amino acids. Trimming took off 10 bases at V and 5 bases at J, with 17 bases between the two ends. CDR3 in DNA: TGTGCCACCACGGACACCCTAGGCGAGACCCAGTACTTC. Translation gives CATTDTLGETQYF.

V usage is TRBV25-1 and J usage is TRBJ1-2; D remains ambiguous. The CDR3 is 14 amino acids. The V gene's germline CDR1 is MGHDK and CDR2 SYGVNS. Trimming stripped 8 bases from V and 0 bases from J, with 13 bases between. CDR3 sequence (DNA): TGTGCCAGCCTTACTAGTGGAGCTAACTATGGCTACACCTTC. Amino acids: CASLTSGANYGYTF.

The J gene is TRBJ1-2, the V gene TRBV29-1, with a tentative D call TRBD1 (5 bases). V lost 7 bases and J lost 6, with 18 bases in between. The CDR3 covers 13 residues. The germline CDR1 and CDR2 sequences are SQVTM and ANQGSEA. CDR3 sequence reads: CSAYGTGSHGYTF. DNA of the CDR3: TGCAGCGCATACGGGACCGGGAGCCATGGCTACACCTTC.

The gene calls are TRBV12-5 and TRBJ1-5; TRBD1 might be the D (5 bases). Per the germline V gene, CDR1 is LGHNT and CDR2 is FRNRAP. Trimming stripped 5 bases from V and 0 bases from J, with 17 bases between. CDR3 length: 17 amino acids. The CDR3, as DNA: TGTGCTAGTGGTCTATGGGACGGTCGTTATAGCAATCAGCCCCAGCATTTT. This translates into CASGLWDGRYSNQPQHF.

The chain carries TRBV12-5 and TRBJ1-6; tentative D call: TRBD1 (5 bases). V was pared by 4 bases and J by 4 bases, with 17 bases between. Germline CDR1 is LGHNT and CDR2 is FRNRAP. The CDR3 has 17 residues. CDR3 DNA sequence: TGTGCTAGTGGTTACCAAGTTGGCAGGGCTTATAATTCACCCCTCCACTTT. It specifies CASGYQVGRAYNSPLHF.

V is TRBV12-1 and J is TRBJ2-3; TRBD2 is taken as the D call from the table, unchecked against the DNA. TRBV12-1 is classified as a pseudogene. The CDR3 runs to 18 residues. Here the CDR3 DNA reads TGTGCCAGCAGCTTTGCGAACGGGCTAGCGGTGAGCACAGATACGCAGTATTTT. Its translation: CASSFANGLAVSTDTQYF.

V and J are TRBV6-6 and TRBJ2-5; D remains ambiguous. The J call is doubtful: the DNA matches TRBJ2-7 better. The germline CDR1 and CDR2 sequences are MNHNY and SVGAGI (reference sequence). The CDR3 covers 14 residues. CDR3 nucleotides: TGTGCCAGCACCGACGGTCCGAGCTCCTACGAGCAGTACTTC. Its translation is CASTDGPSSYEQYF.

V gene TRBV6-5 combines with J gene TRBJ1-6, with 10 bases aligning to TRBD1. The CDR3 runs 16 residues. Germline trimming cut 0 bases from V and 14 bases from J; bases unmatched to any gene: 10. Per germline, CDR1 MNHEY and CDR2 SVGAGI. The CDR3 reads CASSYSIGDRGRSLHF. Written as DNA, the CDR3 is TGTGCCAGCAGTTACTCGATTGGAGACAGGGGGCGGTCCCTCCACTTT.

The V call is TRBV27, the J call TRBJ2-5; D may be TRBD1 (5 bases). Germline loops: CDR1 MNHEY, CDR2 SMNVEV (reference sequence). V was shortened by 3 bases and J by 5 bases, with 16 bases between the two germline ends. CDR3 size: 15 residues. In nucleotides, the CDR3 is TGTGCCAGCAGTTTGTCGGCAGGGCGTTTCGAGACCCAGTACTTC. This translates into CASSLSAGRFETQYF.

DNA for the CDR3: TGTGCCAGCAGTTCATATCGGACAGGCTTCTATGGCTACACCTTC. This translates into CASSSYRTGFYGYTF. The chain links TRBV28 to TRBJ1-2; 7 bases are a match to TRBD1. With 4 bases clipped from V and 4 bases from J, the junction kept 9 bases outside the gene matches. CDR1 MDHEN and CDR2 SYDVKM come from the germline V gene. The CDR3 is made up of 15 amino acids.

The chain recombines TRBV14 with TRBJ1-1, with D perhaps TRBD1 (6 bases). V gave up 2 bases and J gave up 0 bases, with 10 bases separating them. This CDR3 region has 15 residues. Germline V gives CDR1 SGHDN, CDR2 FVKESK. For the CDR3, the DNA is TGTGCCAGCAGCCAACAGGGGTTGGTGAACACTGAAGCTTTCTTT. This sequence encodes CASSQQGLVNTEAFF.

CDR3: CASSQQGRENEKLFF. The CDR3 coding sequence is TGCGCCAGCAGCCAACAGGGGCGAGAGAATGAAAAACTGTTTTTT. J is TRBJ1-4 and V is TRBV4-1, with a weak D call TRBD1 (6 bases). Germline CDR1 is MGHRA and CDR2 is YSYEKL. The germline V and J ends were trimmed by 2 bases and 5 bases, with 12 bases remaining between them. The CDR3 covers 15 residues.

The V and J genes are TRBV29-1 and TRBJ1-2; D unclear. The CDR3 runs to 13 residues. CDR1 is SQVTM, CDR2 ANQGSEA, per germline. V was clipped by 3 bases and J by 1 base, with 9 bases between them. For the CDR3, the DNA is TGCAGCGTTGAGGCCGTGAATAACTATGGCTACACCTTC. It is translated as CSVEAVNNYGYTF. Full variable domain (outside the CDR3, taken from reference TRBV29-1 and TRBJ1-2): SAVISQKPSRDICQRGTSLTIQCQVDSQVTMMFWYRQQPGQSLTLIATANQGSEATYESGFVIDKFPISRPNLTFSTLTVSNMSPEDSSIYLCSVEAVNNYGYTFGSGTRLTVV.

The chain combines TRBV5-1 with TRBJ1-1, with no clear D. This CDR3 has 12 amino acids. Trimming removed 2 bases at V and 5 bases at J, with 7 bases between. Germline V gives CDR1 SGHRS, CDR2 YFSETQ. The DNA of the CDR3 is TGCGCCAGCAGCTTTTTGGGAACTGAAGCTTTCTTT. Encoded protein: CASSFLGTEAFF.

The gene calls are TRBV27 and TRBJ2-5, with TRBD2 as a possible D gene (6 bases). The CDR3 loop spans 14 amino acids. V shed 5 bases and J shed 4 bases, with 14 bases lying between them. The V gene's germline CDR1 is MNHEY and CDR2 SMNVEV (reference sequence). The CDR3 reads CASSAQRRGETQYF. Written as DNA, the CDR3 is TGTGCCAGCAGTGCACAGCGGCGGGGAGAGACCCAGTACTTC.

The CDR3 region has the DNA TGTGCCAGCCAAAGCGGGAGAAGTTGGTTTGGGGAGACCCAGTACTTC. Its translation is CASQSGRSWFGETQYF. The rearrangement joins TRBV5-8 to TRBJ2-5; 8 nucleotides match TRBD2. The ends lost 7 bases at V and 5 bases at J; junction bases unmatched: 16. The CDR3 is 16 amino acids. From germline, CDR1 is SGHTS and CDR2 YDEGEE.

The chain is built from TRBV7-8 and TRBJ1-1; tentative D call: TRBD1 (5 bases). The CDR3 is made up of 14 amino acids. Germline lookup yields CDR1 SGHVS and CDR2 FQNEAQ. Deletions cut 4 bases from V and 5 bases from J, with 14 bases between. The CDR3: CASSSGPRGTEAFF. CDR3 bases: TGTGCCAGCAGCTCAGGACCTCGGGGGACTGAAGCTTTCTTT. The full variable domain, in which reference TRBV7-8 and TRBJ1-1 provide the parts outside the CDR3, is GAGVSQSPRYKVAKRGQDVALRCDPISGHVSLFWYQQALGQGPEFLTYFQNEAQLDKSGLPSDRFFAERPEGSVSTLKIQRTQQEDSAVYLCASSSGPRGTEAFFGQGTRLTVV.

The CDR3 region is CASSPPVTDYNEQFF. The CDR3 DNA follows: TGTGCCAGCTCACCACCCGTGACAGATTACAATGAGCAGTTCTTC. The chain joins TRBV18 to TRBJ2-1, with D tentatively TRBD1 (5 bases). CDR3 length: 15 amino acids. Germline V gives CDR1 KGHSH, CDR2 LQKENI. Trimming left V 0 bases short and J 4 bases short, with 10 bases between.